The present entry profiles one T cell receptor (beta chain) with its context. These data come from a study of T cell repertoires in ileal Crohn's disease. The assay was immunoSEQ multiplex PCR, and TCRdb's table has in-frame clones only and misses some. The sample lists over 14,000 clones; approximately 70% were seen once. Sequencing was done on a sample of ileal tissue. This TCR derives from an adult with Crohn's disease.

The CDR3 region is CASSASELPTDTQYF. In DNA form, the CDR3 reads TGTGCCAGTAGTGCTAGCGAACTGCCCACAGATACGCAGTATTTT. The V call is TRBV19, the J call TRBJ2-3; D might be TRBD2 (6 bases). The CDR3 covers 15 residues. The V end was cut by 5 bases, the J end by 2 bases, with 14 bases between. Germline CDR1 is LNHDA and CDR2 is SQIVND (reference sequence).